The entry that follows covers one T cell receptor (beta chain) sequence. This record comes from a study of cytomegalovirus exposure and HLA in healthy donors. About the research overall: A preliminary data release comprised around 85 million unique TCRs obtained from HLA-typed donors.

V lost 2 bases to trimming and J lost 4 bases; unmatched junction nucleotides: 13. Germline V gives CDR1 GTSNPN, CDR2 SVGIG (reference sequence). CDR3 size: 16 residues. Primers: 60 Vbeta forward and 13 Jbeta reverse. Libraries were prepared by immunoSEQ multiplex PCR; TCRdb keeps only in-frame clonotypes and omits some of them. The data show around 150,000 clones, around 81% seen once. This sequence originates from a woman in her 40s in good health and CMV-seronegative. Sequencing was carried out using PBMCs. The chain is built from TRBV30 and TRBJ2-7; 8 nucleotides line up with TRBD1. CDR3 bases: TGTGCCTGGAGTCCCTTGGGTGGACAGGGACTGTACGAGCAGTACTTC. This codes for CAWSPLGGQGLYEQYF.